This T cell receptor (beta chain) stems from a study of Graves' ophthalmopathy and Graves' hyperthyroidism. The V gene's germline CDR1 is LNHNV and CDR2 YYDKDF (reference sequence). The length of the CDR3 is 17 residues. Trimming shortened V by 0 bases and J by 5 bases, and 19 bases separated the two germline ends. RNA transcripts provided the template for amplifying TCR beta CDR3 regions. The library came from an HTBI-primed first-round RT-PCR and a second-round multiplex PCR. A single record per CDR3 protein comes from TCRdb applying MiXCR to the multiplex PCR reads. This table has a few hundred thousand distinct CDR3 sequences, less than 45% appearing once. Researchers turned away patients with other autoimmune diseases, uncontrolled infections, pregnancy or lactation. Whole-study findings and limits: Ophthalmopathy progression predictions by the model showed nearly 75% specificity and about 70% sensitivity. Blood repertoires reportedly contained most expanded thyroid clonotypes above 0.001 frequency.

This clonotype was found many times. Its antigen is not known. This clonotype was sampled from an adult man with Graves' hyperthyroidism. Sequenced input: peripheral blood or thyroid tissue (not recorded which). The rearrangement links TRBV15 to TRBJ2-5; tentative D call: TRBD2 (6 bases). CDR3 region: CATSRDPSSGGSETQYF. Here the CDR3 DNA reads TGTGCCACCAGCAGAGACCCGAGTAGCGGTGGGAGCGAGACCCAGTACTTC. The full variable domain, its missing parts supplied by reference TRBV15 and TRBJ2-5, is DAMVIQNPRYQVTQFGKPVTLSCSQTLNHNVMYWYQQKSSQAPKLLFHYYDKDFNNEADTPDNFQSRRPNTSFCFLDIRSPGLGDTAMYLCATSRDPSSGGSETQYFGPGTRLLVL.